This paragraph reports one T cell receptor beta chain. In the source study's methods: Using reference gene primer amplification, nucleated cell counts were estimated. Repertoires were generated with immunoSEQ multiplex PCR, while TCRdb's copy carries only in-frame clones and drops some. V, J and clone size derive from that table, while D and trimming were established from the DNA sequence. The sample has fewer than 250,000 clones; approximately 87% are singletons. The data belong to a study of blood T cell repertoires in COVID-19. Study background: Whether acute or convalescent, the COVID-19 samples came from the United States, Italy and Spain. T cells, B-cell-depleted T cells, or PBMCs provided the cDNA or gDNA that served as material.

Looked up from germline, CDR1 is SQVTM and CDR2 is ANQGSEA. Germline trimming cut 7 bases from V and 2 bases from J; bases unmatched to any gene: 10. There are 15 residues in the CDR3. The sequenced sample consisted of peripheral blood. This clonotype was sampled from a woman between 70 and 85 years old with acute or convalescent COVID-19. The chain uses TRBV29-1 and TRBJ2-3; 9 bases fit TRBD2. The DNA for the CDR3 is TGCAGCGCCGAGGGAAGCGGGGGGTACACAGATACGCAGTATTTT. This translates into CSAEGSGGYTDTQYF.